This paragraph covers one T cell receptor (beta chain) sequence. No antigen is known for it. This sample was included in a study of coeliac disease. Germline V gene sequence: CDR1 SGHAT, CDR2 FQNNGV. The length of the CDR3 is 12 residues. J gave up 6 bases and V 2 bases, and 0 bases lay outside the gene matches. Repertoires were generated with immunoSEQ multiplex PCR, while TCRdb's copy carries only in-frame clones and drops some. The sample has more than 7,500 clones, about three fifths seen once. Study conclusions and caveats: Few TRB amino acid sequences were shared between samples; most were unique.

The specimen was intraepithelial lymphocytes from the gut. This clonotype was obtained from a woman in her sixties with celiac disease. This chain uses TRBV11-2 with TRBJ1-1; 7 bases align to TRBD1. The CDR3 DNA sequence: TGTGCCAGCAGCTTACAGGGGGCTGAAGCTTTCTTT. Residues: CASSLQGAEAFF.